This TCR beta chain was documented in a study of CD8 T cells in Susac syndrome (dated by TCRdb to the late 2010s). Broadly, across the study: Repertoire sequencing was used to test whether CD8+ T cell activation and differentiation in Susac syndrome was antigen driven. Clonality of the CD8+ T cell repertoire was compared between more than 10 healthy donors, about 14 Susac syndrome patients and around 16 multiple sclerosis patients.

RNA was extracted using the RNeasy kit, and about 0.45 to 1 ug of the RNA was reverse transcribed with random hexamers. The immunoSEQ multiplex PCR assay, which covers 54 Vbeta and 13 Jbeta segments, was used to amplify TCR beta CDR3 regions. PCR amplification bias was corrected by using a synthetic template baseline for primer optimization and computational correction. The original pipeline was this. Reads were annotated to V, D and J genes according to IMGT and were analyzed with immunoSEQ Analyzer, with only productive sequences retained. To calculate clonality, Shannon entropy was normalized by log2 of the number of productive unique sequences and then subtracted from one. For each patient and control, public and private clones were evaluated among the 100 most prevalent clones. A clone was defined as Susac-specific if it was absent from the healthy and MS cohorts, from 1052 published viral clones and from other ImmuneACCESS disease sequences. TCRdb reran the public reads through fastp at Q25 and MiXCR, keeping productive beta chains. Each CDR3 protein gets just one entry, which takes the most common genes and DNA from the rows behind it. Here the V and J calls rest on TCRdb's processing, not on the authors' analysis. The table for this sample lists 150,000 to 200,000 distinct CDR3 sequences; roughly 96% of them were counted only once. The ten largest clones add up to around 0.16% of the sample.

High-throughput TCR beta sequencing profiled peripheral blood CD8+ and CD4+ T cells from healthy donors, Susac syndrome patients and multiple sclerosis patients. The multiple sclerosis controls were treatment-naive patients who had stable or active relapsing-remitting disease and met the revised McDonald criteria. CD8+ TEMRA cells were enriched by FACS, while bulk CD8+ and CD4+ T cells were purified by magnetic negative isolation. Blood was collected in EDTA tubes and processed within 24 hours, with PBMCs isolated through density gradient centrifugation. PBMCs destined for TCR sequencing were cryopreserved in liquid nitrogen and later thawed in a 37 °C water bath. The sorted or isolated CD4+, CD8+ and CD8+ TEMRA cells had a purity of 90% or higher. Comments on this clonotype: Its recognized antigen is unknown. Qualities for individual bases were not recorded, and no much larger clone is one base off.

V is reduced by 5 bases and J by 14 bases, leaving a spacing of 22 bases between them. The germline V gene specifies MDHEN as CDR1 and SYDVKM as CDR2. The CDR3 measures 14 amino acids from cysteine to phenylalanine. The read is trimmed to its CDR3 DNA, 42 bases read in frame from base 1. General conclusions and limits of the study: The TCR sequencing and HLA analysis was acknowledged to have included a relatively small number of individuals.

The chain is assembled from TRBV28 and TRBJ2-1; the best D guess is TRBD1, with 5 bases matching. The TCR originated in a human donor with multiple sclerosis. Sequencing input: CD8+ T cells from PBMCs. The DNA sequence reads TGTGCCAGCAGTGTAACGATGACAGACAATTTAAAGTTCTTC. Its protein is CASSVTMTDNLKFF.